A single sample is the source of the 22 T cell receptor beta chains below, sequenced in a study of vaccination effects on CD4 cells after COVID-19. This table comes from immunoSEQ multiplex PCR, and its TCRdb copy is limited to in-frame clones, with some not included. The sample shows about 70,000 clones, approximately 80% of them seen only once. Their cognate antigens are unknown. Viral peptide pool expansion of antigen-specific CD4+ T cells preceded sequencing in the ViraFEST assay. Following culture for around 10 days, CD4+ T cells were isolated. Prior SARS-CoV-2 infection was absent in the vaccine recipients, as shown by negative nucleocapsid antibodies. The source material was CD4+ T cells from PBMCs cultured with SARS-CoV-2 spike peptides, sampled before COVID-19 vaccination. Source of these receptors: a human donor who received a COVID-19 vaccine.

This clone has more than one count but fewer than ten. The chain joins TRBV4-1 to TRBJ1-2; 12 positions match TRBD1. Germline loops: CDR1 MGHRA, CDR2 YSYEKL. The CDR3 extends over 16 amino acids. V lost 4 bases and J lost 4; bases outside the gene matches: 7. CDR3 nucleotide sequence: TGCGCCAGCAGCCCGGGACAGGGGGCATTCGGCTATGGCTACACCTTC. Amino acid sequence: CASSPGQGAFGYGYTF.

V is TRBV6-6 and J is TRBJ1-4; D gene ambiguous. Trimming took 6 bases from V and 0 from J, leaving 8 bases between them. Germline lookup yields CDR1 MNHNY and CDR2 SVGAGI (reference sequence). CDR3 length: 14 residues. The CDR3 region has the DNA TGTGCCAGCAGACCACTGGCAACTAATGAAAAACTGTTTTTT. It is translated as CASRPLATNEKLFF.

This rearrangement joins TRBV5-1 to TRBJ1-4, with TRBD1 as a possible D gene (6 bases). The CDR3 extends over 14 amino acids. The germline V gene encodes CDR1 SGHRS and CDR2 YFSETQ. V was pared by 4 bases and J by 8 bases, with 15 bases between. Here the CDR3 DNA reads TGCGCCAGCAGCCAGAACAGGGTTCGGGAAAAACTGTTTTTT. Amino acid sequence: CASSQNRVREKLFF.

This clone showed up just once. Here the CDR3 DNA reads TGTGCCAGCAGTGATCCCCACGAGCAGTACGTC. Its translation: CASSDPHEQYV. The chain uses TRBV6-4 and TRBJ2-7; D ambiguous. The CDR3 runs to 11 residues. CDR1 is MRHNA and CDR2 is SNTAGT in the germline V gene. The V gene lost 3 bases and the J gene lost 5 bases, with 5 bases spanning the gap.

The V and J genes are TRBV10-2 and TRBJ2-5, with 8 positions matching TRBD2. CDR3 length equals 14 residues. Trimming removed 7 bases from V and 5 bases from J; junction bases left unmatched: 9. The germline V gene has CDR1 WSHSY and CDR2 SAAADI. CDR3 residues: CASTGGGLWETQYF. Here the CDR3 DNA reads TGCGCCAGCACCGGGGGGGGGCTGTGGGAGACCCAGTACTTC.

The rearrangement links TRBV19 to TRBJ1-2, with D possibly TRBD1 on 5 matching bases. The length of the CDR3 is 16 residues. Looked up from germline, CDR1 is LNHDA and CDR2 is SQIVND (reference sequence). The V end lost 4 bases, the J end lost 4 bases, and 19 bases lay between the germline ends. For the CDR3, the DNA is TGTGCCAGTAGTAACGGCCGGGGCGGTGACGGCTATGGCTACACCTTC. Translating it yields CASSNGRGGDGYGYTF.

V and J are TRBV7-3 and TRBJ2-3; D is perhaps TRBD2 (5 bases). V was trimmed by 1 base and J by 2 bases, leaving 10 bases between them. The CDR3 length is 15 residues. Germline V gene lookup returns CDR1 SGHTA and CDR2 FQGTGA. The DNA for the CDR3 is TGTGCCAGCAGCTTAATTGGACTGGCCACAGATACGCAGTATTTT. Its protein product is CASSLIGLATDTQYF.

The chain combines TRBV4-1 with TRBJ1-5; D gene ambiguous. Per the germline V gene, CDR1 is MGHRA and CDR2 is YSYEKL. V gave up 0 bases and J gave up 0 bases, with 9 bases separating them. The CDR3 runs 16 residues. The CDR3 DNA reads TGCGCCAGCAGCCAAGATCCGCAATCTAGCAATCAGCCCCAGCATTTT. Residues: CASSQDPQSSNQPQHF.

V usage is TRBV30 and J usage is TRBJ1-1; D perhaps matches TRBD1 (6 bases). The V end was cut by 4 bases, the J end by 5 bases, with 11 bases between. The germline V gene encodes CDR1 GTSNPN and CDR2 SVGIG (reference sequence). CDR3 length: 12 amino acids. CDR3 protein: CAWNRVYTEAFF. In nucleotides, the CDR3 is TGTGCCTGGAACAGGGTGTATACTGAAGCTTTCTTT.

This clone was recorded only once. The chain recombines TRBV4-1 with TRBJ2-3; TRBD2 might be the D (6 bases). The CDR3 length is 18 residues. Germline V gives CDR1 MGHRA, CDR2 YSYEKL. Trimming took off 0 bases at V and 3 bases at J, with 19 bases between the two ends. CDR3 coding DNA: TGCGCCAGCAGCCAAGATACCCCAGGAGGGGCAGGGACAGATACGCAGTATTTT. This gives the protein CASSQDTPGGAGTDTQYF.

This chain's CDR3 is CASSSRTAAGGGYTF. DNA of the CDR3: TGTGCCAGCAGTTCTCGGACGGCGGCCGGTGGGGGCTACACCTTC. This chain connects TRBV6-5 to TRBJ1-2, with D hard to call. V dropped 4 bases and J dropped 8 bases, with 20 bases sitting between them. Per the germline V gene, CDR1 is MNHEY and CDR2 is SVGAGI. The CDR3 covers 15 residues.

This CDR3 is CASSLSPHIGSSTDTQYF. The CDR3 DNA is TGCGCCAGCAGCCTGTCCCCCCACATCGGGAGTAGCACAGATACGCAGTATTTT. The chain is built from TRBV5-1 and TRBJ2-3, with D maybe TRBD2 (6 bases). V shed 4 bases and J shed 0 bases, with 21 bases lying between them. This CDR3 has 18 residues. Germline values: CDR1 SGHRS, CDR2 YFSETQ.

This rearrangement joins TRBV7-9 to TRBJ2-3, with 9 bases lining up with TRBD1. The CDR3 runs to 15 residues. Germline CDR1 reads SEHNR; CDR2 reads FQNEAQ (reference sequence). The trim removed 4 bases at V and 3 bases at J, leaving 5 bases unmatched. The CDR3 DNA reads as TGTGCCAGCAGCTCACAGGGGGCTGGGACAGATACGCAGTATTTT. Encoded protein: CASSSQGAGTDTQYF. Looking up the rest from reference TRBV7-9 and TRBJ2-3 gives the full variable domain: DTGVSQNPRHKITKRGQNVTFRCDPISEHNRLYWYRQTLGQGPEFLTYFQNEAQLEKSRLLSDRFSAERPKGSFSTLEIQRTEQGDSAMYLCASSSQGAGTDTQYFGPGTRLTVL.

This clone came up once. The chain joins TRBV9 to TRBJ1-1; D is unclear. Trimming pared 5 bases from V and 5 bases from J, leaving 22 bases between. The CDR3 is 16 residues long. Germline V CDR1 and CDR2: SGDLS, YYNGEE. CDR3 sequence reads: CASSAYDRGGETEAFF. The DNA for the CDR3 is TGTGCCAGCAGTGCTTATGATCGGGGTGGAGAAACTGAAGCTTTCTTT.

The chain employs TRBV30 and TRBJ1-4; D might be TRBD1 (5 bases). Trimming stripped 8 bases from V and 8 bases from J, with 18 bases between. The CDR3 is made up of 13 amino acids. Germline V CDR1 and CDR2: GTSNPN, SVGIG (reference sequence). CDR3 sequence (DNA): TGTGCCGGGGTGATTGGGGGATCCGAAAAACTGTTTTTT. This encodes CAGVIGGSEKLFF.

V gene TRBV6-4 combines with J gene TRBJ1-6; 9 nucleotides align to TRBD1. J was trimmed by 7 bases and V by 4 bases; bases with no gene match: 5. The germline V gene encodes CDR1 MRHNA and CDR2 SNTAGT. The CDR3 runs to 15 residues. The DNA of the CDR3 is TGTGCCAGCAGTGCCATGGGACAGGGAAATTCACCCCTCCACTTT. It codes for CASSAMGQGNSPLHF.

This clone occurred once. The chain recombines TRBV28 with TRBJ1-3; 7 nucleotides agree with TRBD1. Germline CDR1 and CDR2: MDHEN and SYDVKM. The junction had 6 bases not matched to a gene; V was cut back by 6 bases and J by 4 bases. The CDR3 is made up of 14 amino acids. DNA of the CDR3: TGTGCCAGCAGCCCCCCAGGGGGAGGAAACACCATATATTTT. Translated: CASSPPGGGNTIYF.

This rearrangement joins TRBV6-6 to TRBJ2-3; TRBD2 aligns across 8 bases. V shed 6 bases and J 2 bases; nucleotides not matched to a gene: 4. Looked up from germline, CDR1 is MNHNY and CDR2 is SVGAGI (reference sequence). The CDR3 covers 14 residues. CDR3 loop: CASRPGLDTDTQYF. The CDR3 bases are TGTGCCAGCAGACCGGGACTAGACACAGATACGCAGTATTTT.

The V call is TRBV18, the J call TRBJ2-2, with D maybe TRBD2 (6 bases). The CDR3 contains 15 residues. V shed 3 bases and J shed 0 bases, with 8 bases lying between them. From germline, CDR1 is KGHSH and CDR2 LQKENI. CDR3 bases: TGTGCCAGCTCACCGCGGGGTGCGAACACCGGGGAGCTGTTTTTT. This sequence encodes CASSPRGANTGELFF.

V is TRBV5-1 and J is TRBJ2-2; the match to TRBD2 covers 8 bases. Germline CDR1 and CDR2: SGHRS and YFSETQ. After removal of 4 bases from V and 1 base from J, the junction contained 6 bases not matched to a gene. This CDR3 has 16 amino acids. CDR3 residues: CASSKTGGWNTGELFF. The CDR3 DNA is TGCGCCAGCAGCAAAACGGGGGGGTGGAACACCGGGGAGCTGTTTTTT. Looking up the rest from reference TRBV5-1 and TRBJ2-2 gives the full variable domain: KAGVTQTPRYLIKTRGQQVTLSCSPISGHRSVSWYQQTPGQGLQFLFEYFSETQRNKGNFPGRFSGRQFSNSRSEMNVSTLELGDSALYLCASSKTGGWNTGELFFGEGSRLTVL.

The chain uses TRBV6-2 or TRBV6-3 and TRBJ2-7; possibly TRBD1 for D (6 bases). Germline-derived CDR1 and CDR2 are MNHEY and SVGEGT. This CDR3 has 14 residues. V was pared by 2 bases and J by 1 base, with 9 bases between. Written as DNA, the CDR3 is TGTGCCAGCAGTTACGGACAGACTTCCTACGAGCAGTACGTC. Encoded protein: CASSYGQTSYEQYV.

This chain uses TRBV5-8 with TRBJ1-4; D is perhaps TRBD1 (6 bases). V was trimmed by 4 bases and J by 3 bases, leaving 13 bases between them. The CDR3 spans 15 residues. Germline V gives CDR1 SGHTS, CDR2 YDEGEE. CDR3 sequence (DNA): TGTGCCAGCAGCCGCGAAGGGGGTCCTAATGAAAAACTGTTTTTT. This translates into CASSREGGPNEKLFF.